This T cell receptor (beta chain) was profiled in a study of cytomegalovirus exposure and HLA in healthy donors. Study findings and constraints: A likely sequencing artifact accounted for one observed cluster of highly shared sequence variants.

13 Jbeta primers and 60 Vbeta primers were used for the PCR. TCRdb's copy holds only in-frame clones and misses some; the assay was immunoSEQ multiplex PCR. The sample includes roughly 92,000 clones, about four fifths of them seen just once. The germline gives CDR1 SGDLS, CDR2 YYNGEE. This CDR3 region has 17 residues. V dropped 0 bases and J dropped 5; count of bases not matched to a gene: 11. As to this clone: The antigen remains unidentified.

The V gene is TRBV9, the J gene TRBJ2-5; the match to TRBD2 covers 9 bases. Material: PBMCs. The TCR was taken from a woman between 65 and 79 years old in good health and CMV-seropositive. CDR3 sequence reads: CASSVAVGGRGGETQYF. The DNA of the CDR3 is TGTGCCAGCAGCGTAGCGGTCGGCGGGAGGGGGGGGGAGACCCAGTACTTC.